The rows below give T cell receptor beta chains drawn from one sample of a study of monozygotic twins with inflammatory bowel disease. Reprocessing the 5' RACE reads, TCRdb reports a single entry for every CDR3 protein and omits DNA. The sample includes about 300,000 distinct CDR3 sequences. Sequencing input: blood. These receptors originate from a human donor with ulcerative colitis or Crohn's disease, or a healthy co-twin of an affected twin (not recorded which). Each CDR3 is given with its conserved first and last residue.

J: TRBJ2-3
V: TRBV30
CDR3: CAWTTHYGADTQYF

J: TRBJ2-5
V: TRBV29-1
CDR3: CSVAGGGQETQYF

J: TRBJ2-1
V: TRBV15
CDR3: CATSRDWSSGGGSYNEQFF

J: TRBJ2-6
V: TRBV6-2/TRBV6-3
CDR3: CASSYSAPRRTSSGANVLTF

J: TRBJ2-7
V: TRBV19
CDR3: CASSTRDRGSYEQYF

J: TRBJ1-1
V: TRBV7-2
CDR3: CASSSNGQGATEAFF

J: TRBJ2-2
V: TRBV29-1
CDR3: CSGSTGSRSYTGELFF

J: TRBJ2-3
V: TRBV18
CDR3: CASSPLTSLSGGGTDTQYF

J: TRBJ2-7
V: TRBV30
CDR3: CAWSSGFAYEQYF

J: TRBJ2-2
V: TRBV6-5
CDR3: CASSYGAGTGELFF

J: TRBJ2-7
V: TRBV20-1
CDR3: CSAYISHRDRNKYEQYF

J: TRBJ2-7
V: TRBV7-2
CDR3: CASNQQGVLGEQYF

J: TRBJ1-2
V: TRBV24-1
CDR3: CATSDPQTGLGYTF

J: TRBJ1-6
V: TRBV6-5
CDR3: CASSYQGGPNSPLHF

J: TRBJ1-3
V: TRBV5-4
CDR3: CASSRAGGSGNTIYF

J: TRBJ2-6
V: TRBV12-3/TRBV12-4
CDR3: CASITLSGANVLTF

J: TRBJ2-1
V: TRBV14
CDR3: CASSPDRGNRGHNEQFF

J: TRBJ1-2
V: TRBV3-1
CDR3: CASSHLHGTYGYTF

J: TRBJ2-4
V: TRBV4-3
CDR3: CASSQEFAQALGSLNIQYF

J: TRBJ2-5
V: TRBV29-1
CDR3: CSAGGFAGEQETQYF

J: TRBJ2-2
V: TRBV29-1
CDR3: CSVALKGAGWWSRELFF

J: TRBJ2-2
V: TRBV28
CDR3: CASIGVWTGELFF

J: TRBJ1-1
V: TRBV18
CDR3: CASSPTGVPIMNTEAFF

J: TRBJ2-3
V: TRBV9
CDR3: CASSVDGRGVYLPGDTQYF